This T cell receptor (beta chain) was identified in a study of Graves' ophthalmopathy and Graves' hyperthyroidism. The study, taken as a whole, reports: Ophthalmopathy progression cases were predicted by the model with approximately 66% sensitivity and approximately 76% specificity. The majority of expanded thyroid clonotypes above 0.001 frequency also occurred in blood.

Ophthalmopathy in the donors was of moderate-to-severe activity, with CAS ≥3, NOSPECS ≥4 and duration under 3 months. This clonotype has at least ten counts. Its target is not known. The germline gives CDR1 SGHRS, CDR2 YFSETQ. V lost 5 bases, J lost 6 bases, and 9 bases lay in between. CDR3 length: 12 amino acids. Researchers took RNA transcripts and amplified TCR beta CDR3 regions from them. Amplification began with first-round RT-PCR using HTBI primers, then second-round multiplex PCR was performed. TCRdb re-derived calls from the multiplex PCR reads in MiXCR, one entry per CDR3 protein. The sample has about 160,000 distinct CDR3 sequences, around 39% seen once.

Sequencing was done on a sample of peripheral blood. This rearrangement joins TRBV5-1 to TRBJ1-3; D ambiguous. This receptor was obtained from a man aged 25 to 40 with Graves' ophthalmopathy. CDR3 protein: CASRGSENTIYF. The CDR3 DNA reads as TGCGCCAGCAGGGGTTCAGAAAACACCATATATTTT. The variable domain in full, with the rest retrieved from reference TRBV5-1 and TRBJ1-3, is KAGVTQTPRYLIKTRGQQVTLSCSPISGHRSVSWYQQTPGQGLQFLFEYFSETQRNKGNFPGRFSGRQFSNSRSEMNVSTLELGDSALYLCASRGSENTIYFGEGSWLTVV.